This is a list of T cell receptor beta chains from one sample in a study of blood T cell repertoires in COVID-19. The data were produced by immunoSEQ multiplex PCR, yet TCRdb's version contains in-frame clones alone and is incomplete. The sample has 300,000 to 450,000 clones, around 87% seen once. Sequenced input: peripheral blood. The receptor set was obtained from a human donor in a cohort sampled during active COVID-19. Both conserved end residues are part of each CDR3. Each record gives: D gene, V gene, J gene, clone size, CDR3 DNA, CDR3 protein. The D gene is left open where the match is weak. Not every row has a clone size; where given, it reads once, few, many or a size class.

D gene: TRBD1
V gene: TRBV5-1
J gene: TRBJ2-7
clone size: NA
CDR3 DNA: TGCGCCAGCAGCTTGCAGGGACAGGGGACCTACGAGCAGTACTTC
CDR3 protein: CASSLQGQGTYEQYF

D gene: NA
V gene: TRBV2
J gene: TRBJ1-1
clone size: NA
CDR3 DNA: TGTGCCAGCAGAGACCATAAGCGGCCTGGCACTGAAGCTTTCTTT
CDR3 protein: CASRDHKRPGTEAFF

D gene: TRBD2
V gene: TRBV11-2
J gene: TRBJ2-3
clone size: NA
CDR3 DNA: TGTGCCAGCAGCTTAGATTTCGGGAGGGTAATACCCCGCACAGATACGCAGTATTTT
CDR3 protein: CASSLDFGRVIPRTDTQYF

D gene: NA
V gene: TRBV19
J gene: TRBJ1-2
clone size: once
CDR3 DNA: TGTGCCAGTAGTATTCTCGACTTGTATGGCTACACCTTC
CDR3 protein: CASSILDLYGYTF

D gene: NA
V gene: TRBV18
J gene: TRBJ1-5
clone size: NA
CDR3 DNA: TGTGCCAGCTCACCAGGGAGGGCTAATCAGCCCCAGCATTTT
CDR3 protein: CASSPGRANQPQHF

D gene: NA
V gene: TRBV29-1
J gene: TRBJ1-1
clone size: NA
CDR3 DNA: TGCAGCGTTGAGGCGGGGTCCTACACTGAAGCTTTCTTT
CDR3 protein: CSVEAGSYTEAFF

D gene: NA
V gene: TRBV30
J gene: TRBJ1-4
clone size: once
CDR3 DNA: TGTGCCTGGAGTCAGGGGCCTCCGGTAGAACTGTTTTTT
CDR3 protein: CAWSQGPPVELFF

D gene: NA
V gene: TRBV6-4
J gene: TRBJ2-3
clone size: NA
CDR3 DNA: TGTGCCAGCAGTCAAGACGCAGGTGGTAGCACAGATACGCAGTATTTT
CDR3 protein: CASSQDAGGSTDTQYF

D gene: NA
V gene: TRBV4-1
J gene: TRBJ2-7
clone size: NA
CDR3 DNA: TGCGCCAGCAGCCAAGGTCCCCCTCCCAGTTCCTACGAGCAGTACTTC
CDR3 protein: CASSQGPPPSSYEQYF

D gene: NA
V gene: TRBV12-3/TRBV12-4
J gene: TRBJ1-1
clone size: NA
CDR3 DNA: TGTGCCAGCAGTCAAAACAGGAACACTGAAGCTTTCTTT
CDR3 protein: CASSQNRNTEAFF

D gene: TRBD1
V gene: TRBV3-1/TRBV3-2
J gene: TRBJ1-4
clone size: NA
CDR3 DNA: TGTGCCAGCAGCCAAGATGAGGAGAGGACAGGGGACGGAAAACTGTTTTTT
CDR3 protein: CASSQDEERTGDGKLFF

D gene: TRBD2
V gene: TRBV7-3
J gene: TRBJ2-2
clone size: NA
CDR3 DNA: TGTGCCAGCAGCTTAACGAGGACTAGCGCGGGATCCGGGGAGCTGTTTTTT
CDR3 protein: CASSLTRTSAGSGELFF

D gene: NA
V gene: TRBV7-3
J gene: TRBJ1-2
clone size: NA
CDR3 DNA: TGTGCCAGCAGCCCCACCCCACAGGACTATGGCTACACCTTC
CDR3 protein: CASSPTPQDYGYTF

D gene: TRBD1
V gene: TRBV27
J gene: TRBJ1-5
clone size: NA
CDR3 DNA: TGTGCCAGCAGAGGGACAGGGGGCCTCGGGGGAAGTCAGCCCCAGCATTTT
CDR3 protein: CASRGTGGLGGSQPQHF

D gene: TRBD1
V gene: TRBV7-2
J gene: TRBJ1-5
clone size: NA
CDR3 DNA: TGTGCCAGCAGCCCACGGACAGGGCCCCAGCCCCAGCATTTT
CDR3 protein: CASSPRTGPQPQHF

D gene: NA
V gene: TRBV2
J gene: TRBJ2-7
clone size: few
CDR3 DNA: TGTGCCAGCAGTGAAACAGGCTACGAGCAGTACTTC
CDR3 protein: CASSETGYEQYF

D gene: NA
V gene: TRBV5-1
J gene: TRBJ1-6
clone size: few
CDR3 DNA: TGCGCCAGCAGCCCCGGGAAGGAAAATTCACCCCTCCACTTT
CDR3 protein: CASSPGKENSPLHF

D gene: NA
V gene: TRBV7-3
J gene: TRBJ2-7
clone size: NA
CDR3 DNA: TGTGCCAGCAGTGTTGGCCCGCCCTACGAGCAGTACTTC
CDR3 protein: CASSVGPPYEQYF

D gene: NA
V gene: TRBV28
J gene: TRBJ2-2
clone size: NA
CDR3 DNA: TGTGCCAGCACCCCAAGGTCAGGGCGTAGCACCGGGGAGCTGTTTTTT
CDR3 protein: CASTPRSGRSTGELFF

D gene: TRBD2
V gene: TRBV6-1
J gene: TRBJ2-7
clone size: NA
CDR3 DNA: TGTGCCAGCAGTGACCAGGCTAGCGGGGGGTACGAGCAGTACTTC
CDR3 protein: CASSDQASGGYEQYF

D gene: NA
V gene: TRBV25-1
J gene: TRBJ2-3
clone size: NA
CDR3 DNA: TGTGCCAGCAGTGGTTCCCCCACTATTAGCACAGATACGCAGTATTTT
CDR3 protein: CASSGSPTISTDTQYF

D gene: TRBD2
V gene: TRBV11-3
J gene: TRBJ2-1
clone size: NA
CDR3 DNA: TGTGCCAGCAGCTTAACTAGCGGGAGTCGGAATGAGCAGTTCTTC
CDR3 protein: CASSLTSGSRNEQFF

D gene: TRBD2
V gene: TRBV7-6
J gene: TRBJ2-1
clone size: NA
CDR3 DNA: TGTGCCAGCAGCTTAGAAGCTAGCGGAATGGTGTACAATGAGCAGTTCTTC
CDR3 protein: CASSLEASGMVYNEQFF

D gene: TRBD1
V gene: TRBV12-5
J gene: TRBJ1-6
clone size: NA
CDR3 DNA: TGTGCTAGTGGCCCTCAGGGACAGCATAATTCACCCCTCCACTTT
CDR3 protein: CASGPQGQHNSPLHF

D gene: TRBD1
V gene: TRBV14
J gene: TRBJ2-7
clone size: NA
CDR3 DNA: TGTGCCAGCAGCCGAGGACAGGGGGCGTCCTACGAGCAGTACTTC
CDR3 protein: CASSRGQGASYEQYF

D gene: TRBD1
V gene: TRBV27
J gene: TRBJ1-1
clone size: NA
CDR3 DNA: TGTGCCAGCTCCTCGACAGGGGTATACACTGAAGCTTTCTTT
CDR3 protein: CASSSTGVYTEAFF

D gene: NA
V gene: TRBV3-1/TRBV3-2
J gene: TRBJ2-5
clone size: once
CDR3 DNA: TGTGCCAGCACCGATTCGGGTCAGGGAGAGACCCAGTACTTC
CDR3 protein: CASTDSGQGETQYF

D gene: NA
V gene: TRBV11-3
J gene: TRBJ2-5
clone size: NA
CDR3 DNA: TGTGCCAGCAGCTTCCAGGGGGGAGAGACCCAGTACTTC
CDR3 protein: CASSFQGGETQYF

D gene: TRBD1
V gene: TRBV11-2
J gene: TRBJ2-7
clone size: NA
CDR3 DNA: TGTGCCAGCAGCTTAGAGGGGGTGGAATGGACAGGCCGGACCTACGAGCAGTACTTC
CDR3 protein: CASSLEGVEWTGRTYEQYF

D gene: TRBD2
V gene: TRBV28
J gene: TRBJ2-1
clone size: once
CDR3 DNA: TGTGCCAGCAGCGCGACCGGGACTAGCATTCTCGATGAGCAGTTCTTC
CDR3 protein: CASSATGTSILDEQFF

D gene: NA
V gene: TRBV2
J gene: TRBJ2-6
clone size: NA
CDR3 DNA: TGTGCCAGCAGTGAAACGGTTCCCGGGGCCAACGTCCTGACTTTC
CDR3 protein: CASSETVPGANVLTF

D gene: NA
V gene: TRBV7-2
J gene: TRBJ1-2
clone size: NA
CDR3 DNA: TGTGCCAGCAGCACAATTTCTCATGGCTACACCTTC
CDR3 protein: CASSTISHGYTF

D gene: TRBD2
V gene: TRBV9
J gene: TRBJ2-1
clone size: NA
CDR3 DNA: TGTGCCAGCAGCCTAGCGGTGGGGCCTCTCAATGAGCAGTTCTTC
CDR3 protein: CASSLAVGPLNEQFF

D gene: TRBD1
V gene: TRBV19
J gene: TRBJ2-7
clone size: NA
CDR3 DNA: TGTGCCAGTAGCCAGGGACAGTTCAGTCTAGGCGAGCAGTACTTC
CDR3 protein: CASSQGQFSLGEQYF

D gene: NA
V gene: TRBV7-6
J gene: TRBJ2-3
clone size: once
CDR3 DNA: TGTGCCAGCAGCTTAATATTGACTAGCACAGATACGCAGTATTTT
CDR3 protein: CASSLILTSTDTQYF

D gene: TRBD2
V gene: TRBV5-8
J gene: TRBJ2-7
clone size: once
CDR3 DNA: TGTGCCAGCAGCACCACTAGCGGGGGCGACTACGAGCAGTACTTC
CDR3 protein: CASSTTSGGDYEQYF

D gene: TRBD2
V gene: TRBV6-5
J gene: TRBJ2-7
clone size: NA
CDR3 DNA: TGTGCCAGCACCCAAGGGACTAGCGGGAGGGCCCGGCAGTACTTC
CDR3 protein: CASTQGTSGRARQYF

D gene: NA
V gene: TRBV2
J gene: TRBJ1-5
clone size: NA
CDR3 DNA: TGTGCCAGCAGCCGTCCGGGGGAGCAGCCCCAGCATTTT
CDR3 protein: CASSRPGEQPQHF

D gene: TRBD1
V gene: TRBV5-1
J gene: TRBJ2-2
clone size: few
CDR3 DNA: TGCGCCAGCACCAGGGGGTCCGGGAACACCGGGGAGCTGTTTTTT
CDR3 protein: CASTRGSGNTGELFF

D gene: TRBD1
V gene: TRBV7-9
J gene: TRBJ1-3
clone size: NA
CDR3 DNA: TGTGCCAGCAGCTCCTGGGGGACAGGGCCTTCTCGGCGTCCGAACACCATATATTTT
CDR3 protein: CASSSWGTGPSRRPNTIYF

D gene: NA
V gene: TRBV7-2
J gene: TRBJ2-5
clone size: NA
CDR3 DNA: TGTGCCAGCAGCTTAGATTTTACTAGCCAAGAGACCCAGTACTTC
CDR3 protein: CASSLDFTSQETQYF

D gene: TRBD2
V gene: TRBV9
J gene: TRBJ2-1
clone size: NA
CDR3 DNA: TGTGCCAGCAGCGTATCGGGGGGGCTCGTTTACAATGAGCAGTTCTTC
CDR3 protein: CASSVSGGLVYNEQFF

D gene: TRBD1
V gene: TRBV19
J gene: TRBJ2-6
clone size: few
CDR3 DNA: TGTGCCACCGGGACAGGGATCGACTCTGGGGCCAACGTCCTGACTTTC
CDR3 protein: CATGTGIDSGANVLTF

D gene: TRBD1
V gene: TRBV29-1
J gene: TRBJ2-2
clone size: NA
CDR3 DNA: TGCAGCGTTTGGACAGGGGGGGCCGGGGAGCTGTTTTTT
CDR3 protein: CSVWTGGAGELFF

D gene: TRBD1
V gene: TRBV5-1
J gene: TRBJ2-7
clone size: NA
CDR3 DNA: TGCGCCAGCAGCTTGGTTGGGACAGGAACCTACGAGCAGTACTTC
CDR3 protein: CASSLVGTGTYEQYF

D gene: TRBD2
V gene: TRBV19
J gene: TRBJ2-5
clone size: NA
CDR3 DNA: TGTGCCAGTAGTAAACTAGCGGGGGTTGAGACCCAGTACTTC
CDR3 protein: CASSKLAGVETQYF

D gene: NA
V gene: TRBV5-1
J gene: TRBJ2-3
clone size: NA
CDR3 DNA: TGCGCCAGCAGCTTGGTGACTGCCGGCACAGATACGCAGTATTTT
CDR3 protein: CASSLVTAGTDTQYF

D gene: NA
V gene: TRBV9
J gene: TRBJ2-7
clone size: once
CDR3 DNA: TGTGCCAGCAGCGTAGGAGGGGGAGCCTACGAGCAGTACTTC
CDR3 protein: CASSVGGGAYEQYF